This T cell receptor beta chain was sequenced for a study of blood T cell repertoires in COVID-19. Study-wide background: Specimens from acute and convalescent COVID-19 originated in the United States, Italy and Spain. T cells, B-cell-depleted T cells, or PBMCs supplied cDNA or gDNA.

Trimming cost V 2 bases and J 3 bases; bases outside gene matches: 2. The length of the CDR3 is 14 residues. CDR1 is SGHDN, CDR2 FVKESK, per germline. Per the study methods: Amplification of reference gene primers provided the estimated nucleated cell counts. Some clones are missing from TCRdb's copy, which holds only in-frame ones; the method was immunoSEQ multiplex PCR. V, J and clone size reflect that table, while D and trimming were determined from the DNA. The top ten clones hold approximately 17% of a sample with approximately 60,000 clones, around 85% of them seen once. Sequencing input: peripheral blood. The chain has TRBV14 and TRBJ2-5; 8 nucleotides align to TRBD1. The sequence was obtained from a man aged 70 or older with active COVID-19. CDR3: CASSQNRGEETQYF. In DNA form, the CDR3 reads TGTGCCAGCAGCCAAAACAGGGGGGAAGAGACCCAGTACTTC.